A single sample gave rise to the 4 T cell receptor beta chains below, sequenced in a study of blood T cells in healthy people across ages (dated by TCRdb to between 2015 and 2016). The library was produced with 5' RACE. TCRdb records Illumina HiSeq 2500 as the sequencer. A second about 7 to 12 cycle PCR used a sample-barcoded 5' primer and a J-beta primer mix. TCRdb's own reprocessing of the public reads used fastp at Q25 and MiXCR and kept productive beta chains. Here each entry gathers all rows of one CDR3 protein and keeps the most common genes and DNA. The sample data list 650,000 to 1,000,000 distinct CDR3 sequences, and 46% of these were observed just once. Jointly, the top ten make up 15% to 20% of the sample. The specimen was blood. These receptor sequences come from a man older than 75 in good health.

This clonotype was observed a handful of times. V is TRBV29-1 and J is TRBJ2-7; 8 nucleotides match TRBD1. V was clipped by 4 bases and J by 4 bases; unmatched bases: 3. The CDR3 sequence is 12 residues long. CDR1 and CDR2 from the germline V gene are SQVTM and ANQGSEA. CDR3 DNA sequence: TGCAGCGTTGGACAGGGGATTTACGAGCAGTACTTC. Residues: CSVGQGIYEQYF.

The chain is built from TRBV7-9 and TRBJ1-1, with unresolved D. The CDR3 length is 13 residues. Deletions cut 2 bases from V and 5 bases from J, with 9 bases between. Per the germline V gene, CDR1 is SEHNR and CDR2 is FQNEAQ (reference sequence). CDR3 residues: CASSLKSMTEAFF. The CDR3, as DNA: TGTGCCAGCAGCTTAAAGTCTATGACTGAAGCTTTCTTT.

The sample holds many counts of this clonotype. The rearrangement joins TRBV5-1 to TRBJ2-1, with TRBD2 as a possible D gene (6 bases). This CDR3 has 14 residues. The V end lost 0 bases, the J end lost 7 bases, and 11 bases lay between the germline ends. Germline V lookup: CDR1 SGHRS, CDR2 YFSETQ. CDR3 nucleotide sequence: TGCGCCAGCAGCTTGGTGCCAGGGAGGAATGAGCAGTTCTTC. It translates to CASSLVPGRNEQFF.

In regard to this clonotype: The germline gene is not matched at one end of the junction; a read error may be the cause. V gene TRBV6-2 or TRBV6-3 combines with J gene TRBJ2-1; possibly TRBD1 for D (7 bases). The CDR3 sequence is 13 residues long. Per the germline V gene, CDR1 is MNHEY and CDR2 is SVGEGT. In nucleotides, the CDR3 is TGTGCCAGCCTTCAGGGGGGCGACAATGAGCAGTTTTTC. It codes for CASLQGGDNEQFF.